This section outlines one T cell receptor beta chain sequence together with its context. Its antigen is unidentified. In germline, CDR1 is LNHDA, CDR2 SQIVND (reference sequence). V dropped 0 bases and J dropped 7 bases, with 16 bases sitting between them. The CDR3 contains 16 residues. This entry belongs to a study of T cells in Graves' hyperthyroidism and ophthalmopathy. Study-level points and caveats: Ophthalmopathy, as predicted by the model, came a median about seven months after the prediction. Also found in blood were most expanded thyroid clonotypes above 0.001. From stable hyperthyroidism, ophthalmopathy was set apart by a 13 V-J model.

The study based diagnoses on clinical symptoms, serum thyroxine and TRAb, thyroid ultrasound and orbital computed tomography. Amplified regions were TCR beta CDR3 sequences from RNA transcripts. The TCR CDR3 first-round RT-PCR relied on the HTBI primer set. TCRdb re-called the multiplex PCR reads through MiXCR, storing one row per CDR3 protein. The sample shows roughly 510,000 distinct CDR3 sequences, roughly 45% of them seen only once. The clonotype comes from an adult woman with Graves' disease, either hyperthyroidism or ophthalmopathy (not recorded which). Sequenced sample: peripheral blood or thyroid tissue (not recorded which). V gene TRBV19 combines with J gene TRBJ1-5; maybe TRBD1 (5 bases). The CDR3 region has the DNA TGTGCCAGTAGTATAGATCGCGGGCAGGGAGGGCAGCCCCAGCATTTT. This encodes CASSIDRGQGGQPQHF.